Listed here are 30 T cell receptor beta chains from one sample, sequenced in a study of T cell responses to AZD1222 COVID-19 vaccine (dated by TCRdb to 2020 to 2023). The method was the immunoSEQ multiplex PCR assay. In TCRdb, the immuneACCESS table is reduced to in-frame sequences with V and J assigned. These tables do not hold every clone; where another copy was compared, an unresolved V gene accounts for under half, and the others remain unexplained. The sample table records 200,000 or so clones; about 91% of these occur just once. The ten biggest clones cover over 6% of the sample. The time point label of this sample denotes: baseline before first vaccination. This material consisted of peripheral blood, taken on day 0 of AZD1222 vaccination. These receptors all stem from an adult in good health.

CDR3 protein: CASSEQGSTEAFF. CDR3 DNA sequence: TGTGCCAGCAGTGAACAGGGGTCCACTGAAGCTTTCTTT. V gene TRBV5-4 combines with J gene TRBJ1-1; 7 bases line up with TRBD1. The CDR3 runs to 13 residues. V trimming: 5 bases; J trimming: 4 bases; junction bases outside the gene matches: 5. Germline V lookup: CDR1 SGHNT, CDR2 YYREEE (reference sequence).

This clone was counted between two and nine times. This chain joins TRBV6-5 and TRBJ2-7, with 9 bases matching TRBD2. From germline, CDR1 is MNHEY and CDR2 SVGAGI. CDR3 length equals 15 residues. The ends lost 7 bases at V and 7 bases at J; junction bases unmatched: 14. The CDR3 region is CASMREVAGAGEQYF. The DNA for the CDR3 is TGTGCCAGCATGAGGGAGGTAGCGGGGGCGGGGGAGCAGTACTTC.

The rearrangement joins TRBV30 to TRBJ1-3; D remains unclear. Germline-derived CDR1 and CDR2 are GTSNPN and SVGIG (reference sequence). The CDR3 has 11 residues. The germline V and J ends were trimmed by 4 bases and 9 bases, with 10 bases remaining between them. CDR3 in amino acids: CAWMAGFTIYF. CDR3 DNA: TGTGCCTGGATGGCGGGATTCACCATATATTTT.

The rearrangement joins TRBV6-2 or TRBV6-3 to TRBJ2-1; TRBD2 agrees at 9 bases. CDR3 length: 14 amino acids. Germline V gives CDR1 MNHEY, CDR2 SVGEGT. V dropped 4 bases and J dropped 5; count of bases not matched to a gene: 3. The CDR3 DNA sequence: TGTGCCAGCAGTTCTTGGACTAGCGACAATGAGCAGTTCTTC. Amino acids: CASSSWTSDNEQFF.

In this sample, this clone turned up once. The CDR3 coding sequence is TGCGCCAGCAGCTTGTCAGGACAGGGGGACATCTCTTTCTTT. It translates to CASSLSGQGDISFF. The J gene is TRBJ1-1, the V gene TRBV5-1; 10 nucleotides match TRBD1. The V and J ends lost 1 base and 12 bases, in that order; junction bases with no gene match: 9. The CDR3 is 14 amino acids. The germline V gene encodes CDR1 SGHRS and CDR2 YFSETQ.

The chain is built from TRBV18 and TRBJ1-3, with a possible D match to TRBD1 (5 bases). The CDR3 sequence is 16 residues long. Trimming removed 3 bases at V and 0 bases at J, with 12 bases between. Germline V CDR1 and CDR2: KGHSH, LQKENI. The CDR3 DNA reads as TGTGCCAGCTCACCGGAACAGGCCTTCTCTGGAAACACCATATATTTT. It yields the protein CASSPEQAFSGNTIYF.

The chain is built from TRBV28 and TRBJ2-7; tentative D call: TRBD1 (6 bases). V lost 4 bases and J 4 bases, leaving 17 bases between the germline ends. Germline V CDR1 and CDR2: MDHEN, SYDVKM. The CDR3 runs to 15 residues. The DNA for the CDR3 is TGTGCCAGCAGTTGGCAGGGGATCGGGATATACGAGCAGTACTTC. Amino acids: CASSWQGIGIYEQYF. Full variable domain (rest looked up from reference TRBV28 and TRBJ2-7): DVKVTQSSRYLVKRTGEKVFLECVQDMDHENMFWYRQDPGLGLRLIYFSYDVKMKEKGDIPEGYSVSREKKERFSLILESASTNQTSMYLCASSWQGIGIYEQYFGPGTRLTVT.

The chain combines TRBV4-2 with TRBJ1-2; TRBD1 might be the D (6 bases). The V and J ends lost 2 bases and 6 bases respectively, with 10 bases between them. Germline V gives CDR1 LGHNA, CDR2 YNFKEQ. The CDR3 is 13 amino acids. CDR3 nucleotides: TGTGCCAGCAGCCAAACAGGGAGTCATGGCTACACCTTC. It encodes CASSQTGSHGYTF.

This chain joins TRBV7-2 and TRBJ1-3; weak D call: TRBD1 (6 bases). The germline CDR1 and CDR2 sequences are SGHTA and FQGNSA. The germline V and J ends were trimmed by 5 bases and 0 bases, with 11 bases remaining between them. The CDR3 consists of 15 residues. The CDR3 sequence is CASSVDSLSGNTIYF. The CDR3 DNA follows: TGTGCCAGCAGCGTGGACAGTCTCTCTGGAAACACCATATATTTT.

This clone was found a few times. The rearrangement links TRBV7-8 to TRBJ2-7, with a weak D call TRBD2 (6 bases). Trimming pared 3 bases from V and 0 bases from J, leaving 12 bases between. Per germline, CDR1 SGHVS and CDR2 FQNEAQ. There are 15 residues in the CDR3. The CDR3 region is CASSFPPGVSYEQYF. The CDR3 DNA reads as TGTGCCAGCAGCTTCCCCCCGGGGGTCTCCTACGAGCAGTACTTC.

This clone was detected once. The chain recombines TRBV4-1 with TRBJ2-7; 9 nucleotides align to TRBD2. V was pared by 2 bases and J by 3 bases, with 5 bases of the junction left unmatched. The CDR3 is 15 residues long. Germline assignment: CDR1 MGHRA and CDR2 YSYEKL. The CDR3 region is CASSQPTSGHYEQYF. CDR3 sequence (DNA): TGCGCCAGCAGCCAACCGACTAGCGGCCACTACGAGCAGTACTTC.

CDR3 in amino acids: CASSLGRGQPQHF. Here the CDR3 DNA reads TGTGCCAGCAGCCTGGGACGGGGACAGCCCCAGCATTTT. The rearrangement links TRBV7-2 to TRBJ1-5; tentatively, D is TRBD1 (5 bases). The CDR3 sequence is 13 residues long. Germline CDR1 SGHTA, CDR2 FQGNSA. Trimming took off 5 bases at V and 7 bases at J, with 12 bases between the two ends.

The V gene is TRBV27, the J gene TRBJ1-1; the match to TRBD1 covers 9 bases. The length of the CDR3 is 13 residues. The V segment lost 6 bases and the J segment 4 bases; nucleotides outside the gene matches: 3. The germline V gene has CDR1 MNHEY and CDR2 SMNVEV (reference sequence). As DNA, the CDR3 is TGTGCCAGCAGACAGGGGGCCGGCACTGAAGCTTTCTTT. Protein sequence: CASRQGAGTEAFF.

The CDR3 region has the DNA TGTGCCAGCTCGGAGCTCGCAATGCACACTGAAGCTTTCTTT. Translating it yields CASSELAMHTEAFF. This chain joins TRBV18 and TRBJ1-1, with D unresolved. This CDR3 spans 14 amino acids. Trimming left V 6 bases short and J 3 bases short, with 14 bases between. CDR1 and CDR2 (germline): KGHSH, LQKENI.

The rearrangement uses TRBV5-8 and TRBJ2-2, with 12 positions matching TRBD1. After removal of 2 bases from V and 6 bases from J, the junction contained 8 bases not matched to a gene. Germline V gives CDR1 SGHTS, CDR2 YDEGEE. The CDR3 totals 17 residues. Here the CDR3 reads CASSFTGTGGAPGELFF. The CDR3 DNA is TGTGCCAGCAGCTTCACCGGGACAGGGGGCGCCCCCGGGGAGCTGTTTTTT.

The V call is TRBV7-9, the J call TRBJ2-7; 8 bases fit TRBD1. CDR3 length: 17 amino acids. Per germline, CDR1 SEHNR and CDR2 FQNEAQ (reference sequence). V trimming: 1 base; J trimming: 0 bases; junction bases outside the gene matches: 8. CDR3 residues: CASSLEPGTGRSYEQYF. The CDR3 bases are TGTGCCAGCAGCTTAGAACCCGGGACAGGCCGCTCCTACGAGCAGTACTTC.

The rearrangement joins TRBV7-9 to TRBJ2-5; possibly TRBD1 for D (5 bases). Germline V gives CDR1 SEHNR, CDR2 FQNEAQ (reference sequence). The CDR3 loop spans 15 amino acids. The V end was cut by 5 bases, the J end by 0 bases, with 13 bases between. CDR3 loop: CASSLGAADQETQYF. In DNA, the CDR3 is TGTGCCAGCAGCCTAGGGGCCGCTGACCAAGAGACCCAGTACTTC.

This clone has only a few counts. The same CDR3 also results from other DNA sequences found in this sample. The rearrangement joins TRBV29-1 to TRBJ1-5, with 9 bases identical to TRBD1. The CDR3 extends over 12 amino acids. V was pared by 6 bases and J by 5 bases, with 2 bases of the junction left unmatched. Germline V gives CDR1 SQVTM, CDR2 ANQGSEA. The CDR3 DNA reads TGCAGCGTCAGGACAGGGGATCAGCCCCAGCATTTT. Translating it yields CSVRTGDQPQHF.

This clone was recorded once. V usage is TRBV9 and J usage is TRBJ2-7, with no clear D. V lost 1 base and J 6 bases, leaving 17 bases between the germline ends. Germline CDR1 SGDLS, CDR2 YYNGEE. CDR3 length: 15 residues. CDR3 residues: CASSVSQWGSAEQYF. CDR3 bases: TGTGCCAGCAGCGTAAGCCAGTGGGGATCGGCCGAGCAGTACTTC.

The chain recombines TRBV29-1 with TRBJ1-2; possibly TRBD1 for D (5 bases). This CDR3 is built from 13 residues. The V end was cut by 7 bases, the J end by 2 bases, with 14 bases between. Germline-derived CDR1 and CDR2 are SQVTM and ANQGSEA. The DNA of the CDR3 is TGCAGCGCCCGAGGGACCGTCAACTATGGCTACACCTTC. Translated, it gives CSARGTVNYGYTF.

The chain is built from TRBV7-2 and TRBJ2-7, with D tentatively TRBD2 (5 bases). Germline V lookup: CDR1 SGHTA, CDR2 FQGNSA. The CDR3 has 15 residues. Trimming shortened V by 4 bases and J by 3 bases, and 16 bases separated the two germline ends. Written as DNA, the CDR3 is TGTGCCAGCAGCTACGGACGGGGTACCGACTACGAGCAGTACTTC. Translation: CASSYGRGTDYEQYF.

The chain is built from TRBV19 and TRBJ1-1; D unclear. Germline CDR1 LNHDA, CDR2 SQIVND (reference sequence). Trimming left V 6 bases short and J 1 base short, with 9 bases between. This CDR3 region has 13 residues. Here the CDR3 reads CASRRTGNTEAFF. CDR3 bases: TGTGCCAGTAGGAGGACGGGGAACACTGAAGCTTTCTTT.

V usage is TRBV12-3 or TRBV12-4 and J usage is TRBJ1-6; D call uncertain. V was trimmed by 6 bases and J by 13 bases, leaving 13 bases between them. The CDR3 totals 12 residues. In DNA, the CDR3 is TGTGCCAGCAGCACCCCCAAAGCCCCCCTCCACTTT. Amino acids: CASSTPKAPLHF.

The sample holds a few counts of this clone. The rearrangement links TRBV15 to TRBJ2-2; TRBD2 might be the D (6 bases). Trimming left V 5 bases short and J 5 bases short, with 15 bases between. In germline, CDR1 is LNHNV, CDR2 YYDKDF (reference sequence). The CDR3 runs to 15 residues. The CDR3 bases are TGTGCCACCAGCCCGAGGAGGGGCGGTACCGGGGAGCTGTTTTTT. Protein: CATSPRRGGTGELFF.

The V and J genes are TRBV24-1 and TRBJ2-2, with 13 bases aligning to TRBD2. J lost 3 bases, V lost 5 bases, and 8 bases had no gene match. The V gene's germline CDR1 is KGHDR and CDR2 SFDVKD. The CDR3 is 18 amino acids. CDR3 DNA: TGTGCCACCAGTGGAATACTAGCGGGGGGGAGCTACACCGGGGAGCTGTTTTTT. This codes for CATSGILAGGSYTGELFF.

V gene TRBV7-2 combines with J gene TRBJ2-1; the match to TRBD2 covers 11 bases. Germline lookup yields CDR1 SGHTA and CDR2 FQGNSA. V shed 3 bases, J shed 8 bases, and the junction held 3 bases outside the gene matches. This CDR3 comprises 14 residues. In DNA form, the CDR3 reads TGTGCCAGCAGCTTCCTAGCGGGGGGAGATGAGCAGTTCTTC. It is translated as CASSFLAGGDEQFF. Full variable domain (outside the CDR3, taken from reference TRBV7-2 and TRBJ2-1): GAGVSQSPSNKVTEKGKDVELRCDPISGHTALYWYRQSLGQGLEFLIYFQGNSAPDKSGLPSDRFSAERTGGSVSTLTIQRTQQEDSAVYLCASSFLAGGDEQFFGPGTRLTVL.

The gene calls are TRBV5-5 and TRBJ1-1; no firm D call. CDR3 size: 14 residues. Germline loops: CDR1 SGHKS, CDR2 YYEKEE (reference sequence). The V end was cut by 0 bases, the J end by 4 bases, with 10 bases between. In nucleotides, the CDR3 is TGTGCCAGCAGCTTGGTAGCGATAGGCACTGAAGCTTTCTTT. This translates into CASSLVAIGTEAFF. Variable domain in full (rest from reference TRBV5-5 and TRBJ1-1): DAGVTQSPTHLIKTRGQQVTLRCSPISGHKSVSWYQQVLGQGPQFIFQYYEKEERGRGNFPDRFSARQFPNYSSELNVNALLLGDSALYLCASSLVAIGTEAFFGQGTRLTVV.

This chain uses TRBV7-9 with TRBJ2-3; 7 bases agree with TRBD1. The V gene's germline CDR1 is SEHNR and CDR2 FQNEAQ (reference sequence). Germline trimming cut 5 bases from V and 1 base from J; bases unmatched to any gene: 3. The CDR3 runs to 14 residues. The CDR3 sequence is CASSLGQGTDTQYF. The CDR3 region has the DNA TGTGCCAGCAGCCTAGGACAGGGCACAGATACGCAGTATTTT.

The chain has TRBV11-3 and TRBJ1-2, with D uncertain. In germline, CDR1 is SGHNT, CDR2 YENEEA. Trimming took off 0 bases at V and 7 bases at J, with 9 bases between the two ends. This CDR3 spans 13 amino acids. CDR3 in amino acids: CASSLDYGSGYTF. The CDR3 region has the DNA TGTGCCAGCAGCTTAGATTACGGGAGTGGCTACACCTTC. Based on the CDR3 plus reference TRBV11-3 and TRBJ1-2, the full variable domain is EAGVVQSPRYKIIEKKQPVAFWCNPISGHNTLYWYLQNLGQGPELLIRYENEEAVDDSQLPKDRFSAERLKGVDSTLKIQPAELGDSAVYLCASSLDYGSGYTFGSGTRLTVV.

The chain combines TRBV13 with TRBJ1-3, with TRBD1 as a possible D gene (5 bases). The V gene lost 5 bases and the J gene lost 0 bases, with 17 bases spanning the gap. The CDR3 extends over 17 amino acids. Germline CDR1 is PRHDT and CDR2 is FYEKMQ (reference sequence). In nucleotides, the CDR3 is TGTGCCAGCAGCCTCCAACAGGCATCCCTCTCTGGAAACACCATATATTTT. Residues: CASSLQQASLSGNTIYF.